One and the same sample provided the 21 T cell receptor beta chains below, sequenced in a study of technical replicates of blood from several donors. TCRdb's copy holds only in-frame clones and misses some; the assay was immunoSEQ multiplex PCR. The profile shows approximately 73,000 clones, more than 85% of them singletons. Sample: T cells isolated from PBMCs. The source of these receptors is a human donor in good health.

V is TRBV10-3 and J is TRBJ2-7, with D tentatively TRBD2 (6 bases). The CDR3 is 11 amino acids. V shed 8 bases and J shed 3 bases, with 8 bases lying between them. CDR1 ENHRY and CDR2 SYGVKD come from the germline V gene. The CDR3 reads CAILRDYEQYF. CDR3 bases: TGTGCCATCTTGCGGGACTACGAGCAGTACTTC.

The chain links TRBV7-9 to TRBJ1-2; the D is unclear. The V gene's germline CDR1 is SEHNR and CDR2 FQNEAQ (reference sequence). The CDR3 sequence is 16 residues long. V lost 0 bases to trimming and J lost 3 bases, with 14 bases between them. CDR3 residues: CASSLAVRSADYGYTF. The CDR3 region has the DNA TGTGCCAGCAGCTTAGCGGTGAGGTCGGCAGACTATGGCTACACCTTC.

This chain joins TRBV4-1 and TRBJ2-2; tentatively, D is TRBD1 (6 bases). Germline assignment: CDR1 MGHRA and CDR2 YSYEKL. V lost 4 bases to trimming and J lost 5 bases, with 8 bases between them. This CDR3 has 13 residues. The CDR3 DNA is TGCGCCAGCAGCCCAACAGGGACCGGGGAGCTGTTTTTT. Its translation: CASSPTGTGELFF.

V usage is TRBV4-2 and J usage is TRBJ2-7; D possibly corresponds to TRBD2 (7 bases). The germline V gene encodes CDR1 LGHNA and CDR2 YNFKEQ. CDR3 length: 18 residues. Between the trimmed V and J ends, which lost 0 bases and 4 bases, there was a span of 22 bases. DNA of the CDR3: TGTGCCAGCAGCCAAGAAACGGGGTTGGGGGGGCCTCAATACGAGCAGTACTTC. This translates into CASSQETGLGGPQYEQYF.

Only one count was recorded for this clone. V and J are TRBV7-2 and TRBJ2-1; 7 positions match TRBD2. J was trimmed by 7 bases and V by 3 bases; bases with no gene match: 6. CDR3 length: 14 amino acids. CDR1 is SGHTA, CDR2 FQGNSA, per germline. For the CDR3, the DNA is TGTGCCAGCAGCTTTTCCCGAGCGGGAAATGAGCAGTTCTTC. Translated, it gives CASSFSRAGNEQFF.

The chain's CDR3 is CASSLALGPKGTEAFF. DNA of the CDR3: TGCGCCAGCAGCTTGGCTTTGGGTCCGAAGGGGACTGAAGCTTTCTTT. The chain recombines TRBV5-1 with TRBJ1-1; D is perhaps TRBD1 (5 bases). Trimming stripped 0 bases from V and 5 bases from J, with 17 bases between. The germline V gene has CDR1 SGHRS and CDR2 YFSETQ. This CDR3 has 16 residues.

The chain employs TRBV29-1 and TRBJ2-7; 8 bases agree with TRBD1. Germline CDR1 reads SQVTM; CDR2 reads ANQGSEA. The V gene end was trimmed by 4 bases and the J gene end by 3 bases; junction bases not matched to a gene: 11. The CDR3 loop spans 15 amino acids. For the CDR3, the DNA is TGCAGCGTTGCTGGGGTTACAGGGGGAGACTACGAGCAGTACTTC. As protein: CSVAGVTGGDYEQYF.

The chain couples TRBV28 to TRBJ2-7; the D gene is possibly TRBD2 (8 bases). Germline-derived CDR1 and CDR2 are MDHEN and SYDVKM. The CDR3 runs to 15 residues. Trimming took off 5 bases at V and 3 bases at J, with 17 bases between the two ends. The DNA for the CDR3 is TGTGCCAGCAGTACCGGGACAGCGGGGGTCTACGAGCAGTACTTC. Its protein product is CASSTGTAGVYEQYF. The complete variable domain, with remaining parts taken from reference TRBV28 and TRBJ2-7, reads DVKVTQSSRYLVKRTGEKVFLECVQDMDHENMFWYRQDPGLGLRLIYFSYDVKMKEKGDIPEGYSVSREKKERFSLILESASTNQTSMYLCASSTGTAGVYEQYFGPGTRLTVT.

V gene TRBV29-1 combines with J gene TRBJ2-1; D may be TRBD2 (5 bases). Trimming cost V 6 bases and J 5 bases, with 20 bases left between them. Germline V gene sequence: CDR1 SQVTM, CDR2 ANQGSEA. The CDR3 length is 15 residues. CDR3 residues: CSVAPPGKIHNEQFF. The CDR3 nucleotides read TGCAGCGTCGCCCCCCCGGGAAAGATCCACAATGAGCAGTTCTTC.

This clone has a handful of counts. V and J are TRBV6-5 and TRBJ2-7, with TRBD2 identical over 11 bases. V was clipped by 6 bases and J by 7 bases; unmatched bases: 5. There are 13 residues in the CDR3. Germline CDR1 reads MNHEY; CDR2 reads SVGAGI. In nucleotides, the CDR3 is TGTGCCAGCAGGATAGCGGGAGGGCGGGAGCAGTACTTC. It codes for CASRIAGGREQYF.

The chain couples TRBV11-3 to TRBJ2-1; the match to TRBD2 covers 7 bases. V was pared by 5 bases and J by 1 base, with 8 bases of the junction left unmatched. This CDR3 region has 16 residues. Germline-derived CDR1 and CDR2 are SGHNT and YENEEA. Here the CDR3 reads CASSAPSGPSYNEQFF. For the CDR3, the DNA is TGTGCCAGCAGCGCTCCTAGCGGCCCGTCCTACAATGAGCAGTTCTTC.

This clone came up once. The chain couples TRBV7-9 to TRBJ2-2; D uncertain. The CDR3 consists of 13 residues. Germline values: CDR1 SEHNR, CDR2 FQNEAQ (reference sequence). Trimming took off 5 bases at V and 0 bases at J, with 4 bases between the two ends. CDR3 bases: TGTGCCAGCAGCCCATCGAACACCGGGGAGCTGTTTTTT. Its protein is CASSPSNTGELFF.

The sample holds one count of this clone. The V gene is TRBV25-1, the J gene TRBJ2-7, with D tentatively TRBD2 (5 bases). The CDR3 contains 16 residues. From germline, CDR1 is MGHDK and CDR2 SYGVNS. V lost 5 bases, J lost 3 bases, and 20 bases lay in between. The CDR3, as DNA: TGTGCCAGCAGTCCCATGGGCCCAGAGGGAGACTACGAGCAGTACTTC. Translating gives CASSPMGPEGDYEQYF.

The V and J genes are TRBV5-5 and TRBJ2-7, with a tentative D call TRBD1 (6 bases). The CDR3 is made up of 14 amino acids. V was pared by 1 base and J by 5 bases, with 13 bases between. The germline gives CDR1 SGHKS, CDR2 YYEKEE (reference sequence). Here the CDR3 DNA reads TGTGCCAGCAGCTTGTTGGCAGGGGTCCACGAGCAGTACTTC. Its protein is CASSLLAGVHEQYF.

V usage is TRBV28 and J usage is TRBJ2-5; perhaps TRBD1 as D (5 bases). Trimming removed 3 bases from V and 0 bases from J, with 11 bases in between. CDR3 length: 15 residues. Germline-derived CDR1 and CDR2 are MDHEN and SYDVKM. CDR3 protein: CASSLRQMYQETQYF. The DNA for the CDR3 is TGTGCCAGCAGTTTGCGACAGATGTACCAAGAGACCCAGTACTTC.

This clone was counted a few times. This chain joins TRBV20-1 and TRBJ1-1, with a possible D match to TRBD1 (5 bases). The CDR3 has 11 residues. V gave up 8 bases and J gave up 1 base, with 8 bases separating them. CDR1 and CDR2 from the germline V gene are DFQATT and SNEGSKA (reference sequence). The CDR3 reads CSYQGNTEAFF. The CDR3 region has the DNA TGCAGTTATCAGGGGAACACTGAAGCTTTCTTT.

The gene calls are TRBV6-6 and TRBJ1-1; D is uncertain. Germline CDR1 and CDR2: MNHNY and SVGAGI (reference sequence). V was cut by 5 bases and J by 5 bases, with 6 bases left in between. The CDR3 totals 11 residues. The CDR3 region has the DNA TGTGCCAGCAGTCCGCAGACTGAAGCTTTCTTT. As protein: CASSPQTEAFF.

The J gene is TRBJ2-1, the V gene TRBV7-9; D gene ambiguous. V was cut by 4 bases and J by 0 bases, with 4 bases left in between. CDR1 is SEHNR and CDR2 is FQNEAQ in the germline V gene (reference sequence). CDR3 length: 13 residues. The CDR3, as DNA: TGTGCCAGCAGCTCCGGCTCCTACAATGAGCAGTTCTTC. Translating gives CASSSGSYNEQFF.

The chain uses TRBV27 and TRBJ2-2, with a tentative D call TRBD1 (5 bases). Germline-derived CDR1 and CDR2 are MNHEY and SMNVEV (reference sequence). V was clipped by 4 bases and J by 8 bases, with 11 bases between them. The CDR3 consists of 13 residues. The CDR3 DNA follows: TGTGCCAGCAGTTCCCATGGGGCTGGGGAGCTGTTTTTT. It yields the protein CASSSHGAGELFF.

CDR3 nucleotide sequence: TGTGCCAGCAGCTTCCGAAGGGGAGGTGCCGGGGAGCTGTTTTTT. Amino acids: CASSFRRGGAGELFF. The genes are TRBV11-3 and TRBJ2-2; TRBD2 might be the D (6 bases). Germline V gives CDR1 SGHNT, CDR2 YENEEA. The CDR3 spans 15 residues. With 3 bases removed from V and 6 bases from J, the gap between germline ends came to 14 bases.

This chain uses TRBV30 with TRBJ1-2, with a possible D match to TRBD1 (6 bases). CDR3 length: 13 residues. The germline V gene encodes CDR1 GTSNPN and CDR2 SVGIG (reference sequence). With 4 bases removed from V and 4 bases from J, the gap between germline ends came to 13 bases. As DNA, the CDR3 is TGTGCCTGGAAGCTGTCGACAGGCTATGGCTACACCTTC. It encodes CAWKLSTGYGYTF.